This T cell receptor (beta chain) was identified during a study of T cell clonality in common variable immunodeficiency. The repertoire was sequenced with immunoSEQ multiplex PCR; TCRdb's copy has only in-frame clones and lacks some. The sample has roughly 79,000 clones, none seen only once. This clone was detected many times. The read is 3 residues too short to cover the CDR3 end, so that end is filled in from the germline J gene. CDR1 is WNHNN and CDR2 is SYGVQD in the germline V gene (reference sequence). V lost 2 bases, J lost 6 bases, and 3 bases stayed unmatched. The length of the CDR3 is 14 residues.

Sequencing was carried out using peripheral blood mononuclear cells. The rearrangement uses TRBV10-1 and TRBJ2-7, with TRBD2 identical over 11 bases. This receptor was obtained from a person aged 18 to 70 in good health. The DNA read from the CDR3 is TGCGCCAGCAGTGAGCTAGCGGGAGGCCTCGAG. Translation gives CASSELAGGLE. The complete CDR3 protein is CASSELAGGLEQYF.